This TCR beta chain was profiled in a study of blood T cell repertoires in COVID-19. About the research overall: Collection of acute and convalescent COVID-19 samples took place in the United States, Italy and Spain. The cDNA or gDNA used as material had been derived from T cells, B-cell-depleted T cells, or PBMCs.

Trimming left V 4 bases short and J 0 bases short, with 8 bases between. In germline, CDR1 is MNHEY, CDR2 SVGEGT. The CDR3 has 14 residues. Source study methods: Researchers report that nucleated cell counts were estimated from reference gene primer amplification. Using immunoSEQ multiplex PCR, the repertoire was profiled, and TCRdb retains in-frame clones only, with some absent. That table gives V, J and clone size, and the DNA gave D and trimming. The repertoire has roughly 220,000 clones, more than 85% of them found once; the top ten carry 3%. This TCR was sampled from a man aged 60 to 69 with acute or convalescent COVID-19. J is TRBJ2-3 and V is TRBV6-2 or TRBV6-3; D call uncertain. Sequencing input: peripheral blood. CDR3 nucleotides: TGTGCCAGCAGTTCCCCATCCAGCACAGATACGCAGTATTTT. This gives the protein CASSSPSSTDTQYF.